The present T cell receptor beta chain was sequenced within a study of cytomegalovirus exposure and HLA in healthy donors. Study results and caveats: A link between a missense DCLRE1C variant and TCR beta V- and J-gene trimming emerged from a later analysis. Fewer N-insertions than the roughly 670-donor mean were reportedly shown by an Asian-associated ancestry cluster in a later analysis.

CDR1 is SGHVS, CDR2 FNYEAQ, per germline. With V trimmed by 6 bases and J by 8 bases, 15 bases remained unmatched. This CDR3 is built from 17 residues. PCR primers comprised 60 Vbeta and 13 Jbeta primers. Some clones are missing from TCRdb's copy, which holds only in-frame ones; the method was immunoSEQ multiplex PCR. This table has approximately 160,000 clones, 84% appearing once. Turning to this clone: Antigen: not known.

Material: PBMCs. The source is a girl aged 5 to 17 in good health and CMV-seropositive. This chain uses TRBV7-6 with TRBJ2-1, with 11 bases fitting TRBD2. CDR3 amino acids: CASRQTGLSGGDDEQFF. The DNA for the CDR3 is TGTGCCAGCAGACAAACGGGTCTTAGCGGGGGGGATGATGAGCAGTTCTTC.